These 8 T cell receptor beta chains came from one sample sequenced in a study of blood T cells in healthy people across ages. Primed by a sample-barcoded 5' primer and a J-beta primer mix, a second PCR proceeded for 7 to 11 cycles. From the 5' RACE reads, TCRdb called clonotypes with MiXCR, one entry per CDR3 protein. The table lists more than 650,000 distinct CDR3 sequences, roughly 53% of them singletons. The sample was blood. These receptor sequences come from a man older than 75 in good health.

The rearrangement links TRBV3-1 to TRBJ2-1; no reliable D call. The CDR3 runs 12 residues. V was shortened by 1 base and J by 7 bases, with 5 bases between the two germline ends. Per the germline V gene, CDR1 is LGHDT and CDR2 is YNNKEL (reference sequence). The CDR3 loop reads CASSQAINEQFF. Written as DNA, the CDR3 is TGTGCCAGCAGCCAAGCAATAAATGAGCAGTTCTTC.

This clonotype was counted only a few times. The rearrangement links TRBV12-3 or TRBV12-4 to TRBJ2-4, with D unresolved. The CDR3 loop spans 16 amino acids. The V end lost 1 base, the J end lost 0 bases, and 10 bases lay between the germline ends. The CDR3 region has the DNA TGTGCCAGCAGTTTAGGTAGAACCGTAGCCAAAAACATTCAGTACTTC. Its protein product is CASSLGRTVAKNIQYF.

The V call is TRBV11-1, the J call TRBJ2-7; D ambiguous. Per germline, CDR1 SGHAT and CDR2 FQDESV (reference sequence). CDR3 length equals 12 residues. The V and J ends lost 3 bases and 6 bases respectively, with 9 bases between them. CDR3 residues: CASSFTLTEQYF. For the CDR3, the DNA is TGTGCCAGCAGCTTCACTCTAACCGAGCAGTACTTC.

The chain combines TRBV11-2 with TRBJ1-2, with 11 bases lining up with TRBD1. Germline assignment: CDR1 SGHAT and CDR2 FQNNGV. Germline trimming cut 1 base from V and 7 bases from J; bases unmatched to any gene: 2. This CDR3 is 14 amino acids long. The CDR3 here is CASSLGTGGRGYTF. DNA for the CDR3: TGTGCCAGCAGCTTAGGGACAGGGGGCCGTGGCTACACCTTC.

J is TRBJ2-3 and V is TRBV6-1; TRBD2 is a possible D gene (6 bases). The CDR3 is 14 amino acids. Germline assignment: CDR1 MNHNS and CDR2 SASEGT. Trimming removed 10 bases at V and 14 bases at J, with 28 bases between. Written as DNA, the CDR3 is TGTGCCATCCGCCCGGGACTCTTACACAGATACGCGTATTTT. Translated, it gives CAIRPGLLHRYAYF.

The genes are TRBV5-5 and TRBJ1-5; TRBD1 agrees at 7 bases. With 0 bases clipped from V and 4 bases from J, the junction kept 10 bases outside the gene matches. Germline CDR1 reads SGHKS; CDR2 reads YYEKEE (reference sequence). The CDR3 is made up of 17 amino acids. The CDR3 loop reads CASSLASGTARNQPQHF. The CDR3 DNA is TGTGCCAGCAGCTTGGCCTCCGGGACAGCAAGAAATCAGCCCCAGCATTTT.

The rearrangement links TRBV10-3 to TRBJ2-5; D unclear. Trimming pared 8 bases from V and 1 base from J, leaving 17 bases between. Germline CDR1 and CDR2: ENHRY and SYGVKD. The CDR3 length is 15 residues. The CDR3 loop is CAIGRVFGFQETQYF. CDR3 DNA: TGTGCCATCGGTAGGGTTTTCGGATTCCAAGAGACCCAGTACTTC.

This clonotype was seen a handful of times. The CDR3 DNA reads TGTGCCAGCAGTTTACGGACACCTCGGGAGACCCAGTACTTC. This gives the protein CASSLRTPRETQYF. The chain combines TRBV27 with TRBJ2-5; maybe TRBD1 (5 bases). CDR1 MNHEY and CDR2 SMNVEV come from the germline V gene (reference sequence). The CDR3 loop spans 14 amino acids. V was trimmed by 2 bases and J by 5 bases, leaving 12 bases between them.